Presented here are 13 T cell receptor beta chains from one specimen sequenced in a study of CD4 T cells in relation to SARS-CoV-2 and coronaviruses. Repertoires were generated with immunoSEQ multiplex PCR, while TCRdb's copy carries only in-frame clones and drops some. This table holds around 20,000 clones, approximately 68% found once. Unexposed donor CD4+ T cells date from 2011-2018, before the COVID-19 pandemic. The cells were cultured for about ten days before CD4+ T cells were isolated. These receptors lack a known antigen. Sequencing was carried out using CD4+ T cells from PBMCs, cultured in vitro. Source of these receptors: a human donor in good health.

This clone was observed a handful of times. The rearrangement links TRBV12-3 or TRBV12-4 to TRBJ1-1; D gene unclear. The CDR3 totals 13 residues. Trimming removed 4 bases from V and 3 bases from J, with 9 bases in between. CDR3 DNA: TGTGCCAGCAGTTGGACGGCACACACTGAAGCTTTCTTT. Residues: CASSWTAHTEAFF.

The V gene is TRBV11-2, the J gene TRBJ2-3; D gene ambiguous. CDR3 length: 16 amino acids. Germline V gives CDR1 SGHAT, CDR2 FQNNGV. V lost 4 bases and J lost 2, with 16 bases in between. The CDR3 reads CASSSAFVKTTDTQYF. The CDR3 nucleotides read TGTGCCAGCAGCTCCGCATTCGTCAAGACCACAGATACGCAGTATTTT.

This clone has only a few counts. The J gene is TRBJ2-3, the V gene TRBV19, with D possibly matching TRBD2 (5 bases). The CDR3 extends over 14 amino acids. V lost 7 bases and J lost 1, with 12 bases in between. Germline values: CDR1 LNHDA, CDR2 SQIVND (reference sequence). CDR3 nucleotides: TGTGCCAGTAAGGTGGATAGCGGCACAGATACGCAGTATTTT. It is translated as CASKVDSGTDTQYF. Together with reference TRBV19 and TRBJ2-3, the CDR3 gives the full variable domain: DGGITQSPKYLFRKEGQNVTLSCEQNLNHDAMYWYRQDPGQGLRLIYYSQIVNDFQKGDIAEGYSVSREKKESFPLTVTSAQKNPTAFYLCASKVDSGTDTQYFGPGTRLTVL.

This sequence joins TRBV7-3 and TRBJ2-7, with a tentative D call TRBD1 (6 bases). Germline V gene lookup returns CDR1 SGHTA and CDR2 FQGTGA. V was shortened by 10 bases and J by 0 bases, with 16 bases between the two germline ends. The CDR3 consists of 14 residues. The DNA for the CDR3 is TGTGCCACCCTAGCCACAGGGACCTCCTACGAGCAGTACTTC. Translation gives CATLATGTSYEQYF.

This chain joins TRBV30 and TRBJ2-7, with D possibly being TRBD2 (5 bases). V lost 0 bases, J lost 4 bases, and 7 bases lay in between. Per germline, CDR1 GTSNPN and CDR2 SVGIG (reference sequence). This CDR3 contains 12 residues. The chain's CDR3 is CAWSVRGYEQYF. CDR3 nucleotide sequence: TGTGCCTGGAGTGTACGGGGATACGAGCAGTACTTC.

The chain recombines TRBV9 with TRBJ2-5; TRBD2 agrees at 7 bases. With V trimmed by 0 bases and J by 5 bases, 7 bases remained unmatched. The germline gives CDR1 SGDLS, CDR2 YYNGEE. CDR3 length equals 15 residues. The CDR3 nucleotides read TGTGCCAGCAGCGTAGAGGGCGGGAGTATGGAGACCCAGTACTTC. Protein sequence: CASSVEGGSMETQYF.

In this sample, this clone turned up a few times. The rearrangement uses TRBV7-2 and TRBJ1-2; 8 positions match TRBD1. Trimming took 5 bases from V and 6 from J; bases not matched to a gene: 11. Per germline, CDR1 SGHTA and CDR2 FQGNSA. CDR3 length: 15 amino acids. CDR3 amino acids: CASSTAGQGEDGYTF. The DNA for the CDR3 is TGTGCCAGCAGCACAGCCGGACAGGGCGAGGATGGCTACACCTTC.

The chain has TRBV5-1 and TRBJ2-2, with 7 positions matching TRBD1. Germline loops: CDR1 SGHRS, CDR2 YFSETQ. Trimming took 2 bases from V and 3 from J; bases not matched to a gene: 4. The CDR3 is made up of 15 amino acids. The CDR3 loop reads CASSFAQGYTGELFF. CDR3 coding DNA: TGCGCCAGCAGCTTTGCACAGGGGTACACCGGGGAGCTGTTTTTT.

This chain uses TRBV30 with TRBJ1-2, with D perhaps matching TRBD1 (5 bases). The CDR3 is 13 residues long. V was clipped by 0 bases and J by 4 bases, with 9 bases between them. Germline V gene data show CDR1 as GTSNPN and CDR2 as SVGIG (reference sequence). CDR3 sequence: CAWSVWGTYGYTF. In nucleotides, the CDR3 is TGTGCCTGGAGTGTCTGGGGGACCTATGGCTACACCTTC.

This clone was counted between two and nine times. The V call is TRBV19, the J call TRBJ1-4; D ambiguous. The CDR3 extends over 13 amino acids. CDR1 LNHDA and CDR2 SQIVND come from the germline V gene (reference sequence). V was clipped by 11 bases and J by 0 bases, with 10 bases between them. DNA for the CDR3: TGTGCCGTCGCTCTGACAACTAATGAAAAACTGTTTTTT. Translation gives CAVALTTNEKLFF. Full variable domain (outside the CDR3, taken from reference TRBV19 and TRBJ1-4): DGGITQSPKYLFRKEGQNVTLSCEQNLNHDAMYWYRQDPGQGLRLIYYSQIVNDFQKGDIAEGYSVSREKKESFPLTVTSAQKNPTAFYLCAVALTTNEKLFFGSGTQLSVL.

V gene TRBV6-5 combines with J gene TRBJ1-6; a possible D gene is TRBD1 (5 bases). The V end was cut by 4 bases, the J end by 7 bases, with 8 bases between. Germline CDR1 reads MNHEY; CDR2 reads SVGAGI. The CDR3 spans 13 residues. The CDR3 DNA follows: TGTGCCAGCAGTTGGCAGGGAAATTCACCCCTCCACTTT. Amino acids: CASSWQGNSPLHF.

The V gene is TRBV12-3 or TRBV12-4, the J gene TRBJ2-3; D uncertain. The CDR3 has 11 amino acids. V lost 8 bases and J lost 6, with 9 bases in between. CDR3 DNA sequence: TGTGCCAGCGGCCTGACTGATACGCAGTATTTT. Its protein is CASGLTDTQYF.

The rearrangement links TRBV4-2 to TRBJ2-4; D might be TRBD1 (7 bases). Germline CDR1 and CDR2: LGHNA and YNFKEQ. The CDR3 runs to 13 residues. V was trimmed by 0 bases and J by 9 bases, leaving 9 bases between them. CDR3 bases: TGTGCCAGCAGCCAAGACAGGGGGGCCATTCAGTACTTC. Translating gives CASSQDRGAIQYF.